This T cell receptor (beta chain) was sequenced for a study of patients and donors after allogeneic stem cell transplantation (dated by TCRdb to 2020 to 2022). In regard to this clonotype: Its antigen has not been determined. No base-level quality is on record; no much larger clone is a single base apart.

CDR1 and CDR2 are drawn from the germline V gene (reference sequence): MNHNY, SVGAGI. Inclusive of the bounding cysteine and phenylalanine, the CDR3 is 13 residues long. The kept DNA is CDR3 alone, 39 bases in frame from the first base. A distance of 10 bases separates the germline ends of V and J, which lose 6 bases and 4 bases respectively. Libraries were constructed by RT-PCR. Data came from a NextSeq 550. TCRdb redid the processing of the public reads, applying fastp at Q25 and MiXCR, and retained in-frame beta chains. Records with the same CDR3 protein are collapsed into one entry carrying the most frequent genes and DNA. The sample data list roughly 880,000 distinct CDR3 sequences, and 18% of these were observed just once. In total, the top ten clones hold around 6% of the sample.

The chain links TRBV6-6 with TRBJ1-5; the D gene cannot be resolved reliably. This clonotype was obtained from a human donor who was either an allogeneic HSCT recipient or a stem cell or donor lymphocyte infusion donor (not recorded which). It is not recorded whose cells these are; they may come from a transplant donor. Input material: blood, either unsorted or a sorted T cell fraction (not recorded which). CDR3 reads: CASRPTGNQPQHF. In nucleotide form, the sequence is TGTGCCAGCAGACCCACGGGGAATCAGCCCCAGCATTTT.